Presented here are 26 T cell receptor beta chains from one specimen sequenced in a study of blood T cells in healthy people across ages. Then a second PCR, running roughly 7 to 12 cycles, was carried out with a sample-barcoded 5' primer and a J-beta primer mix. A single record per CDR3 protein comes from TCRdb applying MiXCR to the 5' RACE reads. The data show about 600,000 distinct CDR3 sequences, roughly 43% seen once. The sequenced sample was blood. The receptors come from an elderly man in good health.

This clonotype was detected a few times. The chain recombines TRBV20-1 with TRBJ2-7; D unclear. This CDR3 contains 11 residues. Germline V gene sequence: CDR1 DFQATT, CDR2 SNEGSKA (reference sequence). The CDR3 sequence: CSIFNGYEQYF. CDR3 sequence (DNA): TGCAGCATATTTAACGGGTACGAGCAGTACTTC.

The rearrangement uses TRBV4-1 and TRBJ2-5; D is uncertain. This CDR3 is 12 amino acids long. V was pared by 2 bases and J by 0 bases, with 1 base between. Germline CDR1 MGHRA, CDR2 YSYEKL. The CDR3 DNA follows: TGCGCCAGCAGCCAAAACCAAGAGACCCAGTACTTC. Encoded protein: CASSQNQETQYF.

CDR3 sequence (DNA): TGTGCCTGGAGTGTACTCGCCCCAGATACGCAGTATTTT. As protein: CAWSVLAPDTQYF. V gene TRBV30 combines with J gene TRBJ2-3, with D unclear. Germline V lookup: CDR1 GTSNPN, CDR2 SVGIG (reference sequence). V lost 0 bases and J 4 bases, leaving 8 bases between the germline ends. The CDR3 consists of 13 residues. The complete variable domain, with remaining parts taken from reference TRBV30 and TRBJ2-3, reads SQTIHQWPATLVQPVGSPLSLECTVEGTSNPNLYWYRQAAGRGLQLLFYSVGIGQISSEVPQNLSASRPQDRQFILSSKKLLLSDSGFYLCAWSVLAPDTQYFGPGTRLTVL.

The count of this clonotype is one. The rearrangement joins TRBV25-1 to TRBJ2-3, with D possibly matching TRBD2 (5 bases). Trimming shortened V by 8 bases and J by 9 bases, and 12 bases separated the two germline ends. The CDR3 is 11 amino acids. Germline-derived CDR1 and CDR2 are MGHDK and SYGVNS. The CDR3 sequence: CASGLAGTQYF. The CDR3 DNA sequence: TGTGCCAGCGGACTCGCGGGCACGCAGTATTTT.

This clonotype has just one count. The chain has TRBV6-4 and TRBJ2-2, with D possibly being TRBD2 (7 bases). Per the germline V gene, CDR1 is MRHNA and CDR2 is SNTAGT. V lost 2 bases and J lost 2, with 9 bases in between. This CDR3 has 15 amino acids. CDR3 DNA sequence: TGTGCCAGCAGTGACGGGGGGGCTAACACCGGGGAGCTGTTTTTT. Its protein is CASSDGGANTGELFF.

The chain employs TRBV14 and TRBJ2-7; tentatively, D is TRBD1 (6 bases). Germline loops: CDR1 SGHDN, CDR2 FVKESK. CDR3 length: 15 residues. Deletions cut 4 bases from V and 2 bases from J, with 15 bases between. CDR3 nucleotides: TGTGCCAGCAGCCCCGGTCAGGGGCGAACCTACGAGCAGTACTTC. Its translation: CASSPGQGRTYEQYF.

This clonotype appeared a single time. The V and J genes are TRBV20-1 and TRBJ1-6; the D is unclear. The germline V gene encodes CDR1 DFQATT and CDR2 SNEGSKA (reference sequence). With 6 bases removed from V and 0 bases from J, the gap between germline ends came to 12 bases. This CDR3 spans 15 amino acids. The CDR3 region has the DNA TGCAGTGCCCAAGGTGTGAGCTCCTATAATTCACCCCTCCACTTT. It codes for CSAQGVSSYNSPLHF.

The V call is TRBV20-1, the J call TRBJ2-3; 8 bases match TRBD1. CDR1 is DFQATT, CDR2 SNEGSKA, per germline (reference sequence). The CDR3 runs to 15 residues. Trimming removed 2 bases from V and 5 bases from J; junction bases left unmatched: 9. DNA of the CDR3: TGCAGTGCTAGAAACGCAGGGGGCGCGGGAGATACGCAGTATTTT. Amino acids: CSARNAGGAGDTQYF.

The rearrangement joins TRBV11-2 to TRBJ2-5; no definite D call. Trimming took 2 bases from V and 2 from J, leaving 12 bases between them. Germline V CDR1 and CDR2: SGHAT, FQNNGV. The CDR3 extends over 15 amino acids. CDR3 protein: CASSLPSGGQETQYF. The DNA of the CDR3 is TGTGCCAGCAGCTTACCCTCCGGTGGGCAAGAGACCCAGTACTTC.

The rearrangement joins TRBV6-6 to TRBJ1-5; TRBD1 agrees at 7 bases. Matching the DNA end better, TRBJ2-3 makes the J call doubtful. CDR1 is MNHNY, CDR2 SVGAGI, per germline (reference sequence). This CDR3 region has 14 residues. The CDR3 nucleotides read TGTGCCAGCAGTCCTCAACACCAGGGACAGCCCCAGTATTTT. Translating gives CASSPQHQGQPQYF.

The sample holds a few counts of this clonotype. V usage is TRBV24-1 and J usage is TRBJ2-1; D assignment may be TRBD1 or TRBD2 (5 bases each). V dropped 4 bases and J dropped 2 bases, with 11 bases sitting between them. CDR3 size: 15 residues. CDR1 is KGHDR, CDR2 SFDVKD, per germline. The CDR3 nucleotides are TGTGCCACCAGTGACCGTACGGGACCCTACAATGAGCAGTTCTTC. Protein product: CATSDRTGPYNEQFF.

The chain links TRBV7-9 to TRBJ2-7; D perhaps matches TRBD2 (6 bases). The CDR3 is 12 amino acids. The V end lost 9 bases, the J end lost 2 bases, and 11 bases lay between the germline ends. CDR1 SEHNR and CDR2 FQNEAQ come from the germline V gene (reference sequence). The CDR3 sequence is CASRLGTYEQYF. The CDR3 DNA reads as TGTGCCAGTCGACTAGGGACCTACGAGCAGTACTTC.

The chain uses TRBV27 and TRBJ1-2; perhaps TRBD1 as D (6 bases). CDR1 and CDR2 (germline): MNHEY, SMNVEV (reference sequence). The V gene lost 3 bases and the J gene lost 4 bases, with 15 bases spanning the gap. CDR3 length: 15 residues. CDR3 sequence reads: CASSFWDGGSYGYTF. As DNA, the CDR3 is TGTGCCAGCAGTTTTTGGGACGGGGGCTCCTATGGCTACACCTTC.

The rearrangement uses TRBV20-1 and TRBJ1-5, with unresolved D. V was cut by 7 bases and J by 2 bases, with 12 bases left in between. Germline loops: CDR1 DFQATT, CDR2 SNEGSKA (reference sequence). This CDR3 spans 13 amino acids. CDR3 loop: CSVIDGGNQPQHF. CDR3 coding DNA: TGCAGTGTTATAGACGGGGGCAATCAGCCCCAGCATTTT.

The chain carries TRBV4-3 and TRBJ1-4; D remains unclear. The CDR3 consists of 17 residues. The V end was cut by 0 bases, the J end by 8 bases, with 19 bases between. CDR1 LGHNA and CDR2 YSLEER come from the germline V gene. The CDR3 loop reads CASSQDLSLRDGEKLFF. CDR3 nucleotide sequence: TGCGCCAGCAGCCAAGACCTTTCCCTCCGGGATGGGGAAAAACTGTTTTTT.

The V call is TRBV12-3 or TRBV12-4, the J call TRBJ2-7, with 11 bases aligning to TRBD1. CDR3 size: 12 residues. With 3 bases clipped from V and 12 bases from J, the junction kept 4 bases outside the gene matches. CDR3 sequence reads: CASSLDRGRRYF. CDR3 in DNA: TGTGCCAGCAGTTTGGACAGGGGGCGAAGGTACTTC.

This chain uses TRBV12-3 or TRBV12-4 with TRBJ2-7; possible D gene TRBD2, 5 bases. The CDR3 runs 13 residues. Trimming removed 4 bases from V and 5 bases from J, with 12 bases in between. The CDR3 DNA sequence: TGTGCCAGCAGTTGGACTGGCCGGCACGAGCAGTACTTC. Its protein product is CASSWTGRHEQYF.

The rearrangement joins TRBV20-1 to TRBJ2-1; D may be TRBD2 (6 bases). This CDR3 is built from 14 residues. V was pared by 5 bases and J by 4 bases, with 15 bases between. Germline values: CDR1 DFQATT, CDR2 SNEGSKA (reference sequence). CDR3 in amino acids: CSAPGTDDYNEQFF. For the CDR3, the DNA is TGCAGTGCTCCCGGGACTGACGATTACAATGAGCAGTTCTTC.

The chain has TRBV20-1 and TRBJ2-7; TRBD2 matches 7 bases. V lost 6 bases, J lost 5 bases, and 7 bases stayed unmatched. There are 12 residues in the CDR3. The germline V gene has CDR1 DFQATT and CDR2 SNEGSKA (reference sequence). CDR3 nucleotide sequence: TGCAGTGCCGCGGGAGAGAGCGACGAGCAGTACTTC. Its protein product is CSAAGESDEQYF.

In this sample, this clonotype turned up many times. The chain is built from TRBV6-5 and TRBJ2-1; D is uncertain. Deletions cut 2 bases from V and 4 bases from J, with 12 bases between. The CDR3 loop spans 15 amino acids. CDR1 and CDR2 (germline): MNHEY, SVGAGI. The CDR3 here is CASSYRQANYNEQFF. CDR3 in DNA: TGTGCCAGCAGTTACCGGCAGGCGAATTACAATGAGCAGTTCTTC.

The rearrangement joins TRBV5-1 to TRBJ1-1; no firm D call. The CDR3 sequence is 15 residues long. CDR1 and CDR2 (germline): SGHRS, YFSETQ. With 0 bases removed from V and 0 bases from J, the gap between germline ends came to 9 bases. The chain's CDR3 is CASSLVDPLNTEAFF. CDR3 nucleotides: TGCGCCAGCAGCTTGGTGGACCCTTTGAACACTGAAGCTTTCTTT.

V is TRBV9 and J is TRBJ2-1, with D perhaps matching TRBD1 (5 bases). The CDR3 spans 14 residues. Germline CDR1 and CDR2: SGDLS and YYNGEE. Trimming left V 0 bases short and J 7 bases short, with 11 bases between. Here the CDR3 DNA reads TGTGCCAGCAGCGTAGCCGACAGATTGAATGAGCAGTTCTTC. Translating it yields CASSVADRLNEQFF. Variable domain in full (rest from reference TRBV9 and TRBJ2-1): DSGVTQTPKHLITATGQRVTLRCSPRSGDLSVYWYQQSLDQGLQFLIQYYNGEERAKGNILERFSAQQFPDLHSELNLSSLELGDSALYFCASSVADRLNEQFFGPGTRLTVL.

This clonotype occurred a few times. The CDR3 spells CASSQDAGGTEKLFF. Written as DNA, the CDR3 is TGCGCCAGCAGCCAAGACGCAGGGGGAACTGAAAAACTGTTTTTT. This chain connects TRBV4-3 to TRBJ1-4; 7 bases are a match to TRBD1. The germline CDR1 and CDR2 sequences are LGHNA and YSLEER. The ends lost 0 bases at V and 7 bases at J; junction bases unmatched: 5. This CDR3 spans 15 amino acids.

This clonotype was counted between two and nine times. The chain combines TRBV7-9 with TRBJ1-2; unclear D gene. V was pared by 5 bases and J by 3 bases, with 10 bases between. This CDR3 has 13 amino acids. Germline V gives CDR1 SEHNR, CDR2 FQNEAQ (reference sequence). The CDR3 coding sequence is TGTGCCAGCAGCCTCGCTTTTGACTATGGCTACACCTTC. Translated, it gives CASSLAFDYGYTF.

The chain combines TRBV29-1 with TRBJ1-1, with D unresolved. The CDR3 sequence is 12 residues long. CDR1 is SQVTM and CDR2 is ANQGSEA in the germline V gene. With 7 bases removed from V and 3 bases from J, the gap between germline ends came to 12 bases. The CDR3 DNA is TGCAGCGGAGAAACAGATTACACTGAAGCTTTCTTT. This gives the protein CSGETDYTEAFF. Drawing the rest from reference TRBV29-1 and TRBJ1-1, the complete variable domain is SAVISQKPSRDICQRGTSLTIQCQVDSQVTMMFWYRQQPGQSLTLIATANQGSEATYESGFVIDKFPISRPNLTFSTLTVSNMSPEDSSIYLCSGETDYTEAFFGQGTRLTVV.

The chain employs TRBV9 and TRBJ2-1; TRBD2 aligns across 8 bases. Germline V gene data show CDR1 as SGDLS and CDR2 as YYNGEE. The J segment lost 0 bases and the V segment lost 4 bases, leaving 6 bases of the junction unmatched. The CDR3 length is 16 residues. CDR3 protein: CASSSRGLGSYNEQFF. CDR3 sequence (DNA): TGTGCCAGCAGCTCCCGGGGACTAGGCTCCTACAATGAGCAGTTCTTC.